This TCR beta chain was obtained from a study of CD8+CD57+ T cells in acquired aplastic anemia. Points from the study as a whole: In common between the patients and the controls were approximately 28 CD8+ CDR3 sequences. Between patients and controls, CD8+ Simpson's diversity did not vary significantly.

About this clonotype: Its antigen is unknown.

V lost 5 bases and J lost 7; bases outside the gene matches: 5. The CDR3 has 12 residues. Germline-derived CDR1 and CDR2 are DFQATT and SNEGSKA (reference sequence). Genomic DNA was employed as the template in profiling TCR beta VDJ and CDR3. MiXCR, run by TCRdb on the reads, gives a single entry per CDR3 protein. The sample holds a few hundred thousand distinct CDR3 sequences, about 59% seen once. Material for sequencing was sorted CD4+, CD8+, or CD8+CD57+ T cells (not recorded which) from PBMCs. The clonotype was recovered from a human donor in good health. V gene TRBV20-1 combines with J gene TRBJ1-5, with 7 positions matching TRBD1. The CDR3 DNA sequence: TGCAGTGCTGACAGGGTCTCCCAGCCCCAGCATTTT. Protein: CSADRVSQPQHF.